The following is a T cell receptor beta chain sequence with its context. What antigen it recognizes has not been identified. No quality values exist for individual bases; no much larger clone is one base distant. Each sample received about 2.24 to 5 ug of genomic DNA as input, and the DNA input was kept equal within each pair of samples. TCR beta libraries were constructed in two PCR steps with the immunoSEQ hsTCRbeta Kit, which uses multiplexed V and J gene primers. The pooled libraries, together with positive and negative controls, were sequenced on an Illumina MiSeq running a 100-cycle paired-end protocol. Under the source paper's analysis protocol: The immunoSEQ vendor processed the raw data into normalized, annotated TCR beta repertoire reports. Richness was defined as unique clones by nucleotide sequence, with iChao1 and Efron-Thisted estimators extrapolating total richness. Paired lesions were characterized and compared using Pielou's evenness, Simpson's index, top-ten clone proportional abundance, and the Morisita overlap index. TCRdb took this table from immuneACCESS and kept in-frame rearrangements with V and J called. Such tables lack part of the clones; where checked against another copy, unresolved V genes explain under half of the gap, and the rest is unexplained. That table is the source of V, J and clone size, and D and trimming were worked out from the DNA. The sample contains about 2,800 clones, under 95% of them found a single time. The ten largest clones add up to around 4.4% of the sample.

Spanning cysteine to phenylalanine, the CDR3 consists of 18 amino acids. Kept here is only the CDR3 DNA, which spans 54 bases and is read in frame from base 1. V and J lose 1 base and 3 bases, and a span of 19 bases separates them. Via the germline V gene, CDR1 is MGHRA and CDR2 YSYEKL. Resection was performed in the patients for synchronous oligometastatic disease or for delayed recurrence of a solitary brain metastasis. Patients with a history of multiple malignancies were excluded so that cancers other than NSCLC would not be included. Tumor areas were macrodissected from five deparaffinized around 9.1 um unstained sections, using marked H&E slides as a guide. All specimens were formalin-fixed and paraffin-embedded (FFPE). The AllPrep DNA/RNA FFPE Kit was used for extraction of genomic DNA. This specimen comes from a study of T cells in lung cancer brain metastases (dated by TCRdb to the late 2010s). For the wider study: Of the approximately 20 patients, more than 15 had a history of tobacco use, with a median of roughly 41 pack-years. About 90% of the roughly 20 patients received no interval therapy between primary and metastasis resection. Median interval between primary and brain metastasis specimen acquisition was roughly 360 days. The study compared TCR beta CDR3 repertoires of fully resected primary non-small cell lung cancers with those of paired brain metastases. A cohort of approximately 20 patients was included, from whom 40 specimens were contributed, with one primary lung lesion and one brain metastasis obtained from each patient. Of the patients, around 12 were female and several were male, and their median age at first diagnosis was roughly 59 years. The average DNA integrity number was 3.5 to 4.5 in both primary and metastatic specimens, and the two sites did not differ significantly.

Points the paper makes about the study in general: Significantly fewer unique productive clones were found in brain metastases than in paired primaries (median around 1,500 versus 5,000). Most clones were lesion-specific, with limited overlap between paired lesions (mean Morisita index roughly 0.2). Retrieval of the complete infiltrating T cell repertoire may have been prevented by DNA fragmentation in FFPE samples. It was not possible to control for the effects of preoperative corticosteroids on T cell infiltration in brain metastases. In brain metastases, the ten most abundant clones accounted for a significantly larger fraction of the repertoire than in primaries, a finding that suggests clonal expansion.

The TCR was taken from a woman aged 45-59 years with non-small cell lung cancer. Recombination connected TRBV4-1 to TRBJ1-5; TRBD1 is perhaps the D gene, given 6 matching bases. The sample consisted of tumor tissue from the primary lung tumor. Read against the paper, the sample's cell subset or site label means: primary lung cancer lesion. The DNA sequence is given as TGCGCCAGCAGCCAAGGCGCGGTCGGGGCAGGGGTCAATCAGCCCCAGCATTTT. Protein translation: CASSQGAVGAGVNQPQHF.